The T cell receptor (beta chain) described here comes from a study of Ad26.COV2.S vaccination and SARS-CoV-2 variants. Specified treatment: 15 to 20 received Ad26.COV2.S at low or high dose, single or two shots; several received placebo; per-sample allocation not given. The samples were gathered on day 63 after the first injection of vaccine or placebo. Sequencing was performed with immunoSEQ multiplex PCR; in TCRdb, only in-frame clones are kept and a portion is missing. The sample records about 480,000 clones, about 83% being singletons. The receptor was isolated from a person between 18 and 65 years old who received the Ad26.COV2.S COVID-19 vaccine or a placebo. The material was peripheral blood, obtained in a trial of Ad26.COV2.S vaccine versus placebo.

This chain's CDR3 is CATSDPGRGTDTQYF. CDR3 sequence (DNA): TGTGCCACCAGTGATCCGGGAAGAGGGACAGATACGCAGTATTTT. The gene calls are TRBV24-1 and TRBJ2-3; D might be TRBD2 (5 bases). Per germline, CDR1 KGHDR and CDR2 SFDVKD. The length of the CDR3 is 15 residues. V was pared by 3 bases and J by 3 bases, with 12 bases between.